Listed here are 29 T cell receptor beta chains from one sample, sequenced in a study of vaccination effects on CD4 cells after COVID-19. Their specific antigens are unknown. Upon completion of 10 to 11 days in culture, CD4+ T cells were isolated. The method was immunoSEQ multiplex PCR; TCRdb's version includes in-frame clones alone and lacks a portion of them. The data contain around 60,000 clones, about three quarters of them singletons. Sample: CD4+ T cells from PBMCs cultured without peptide, taken before COVID-19 vaccination. The receptors shown here come from a human donor who received a COVID-19 vaccine.

This clone occurred once. This chain uses TRBV9 with TRBJ2-1; D is uncertain. CDR3 length equals 13 residues. Deletions cut 2 bases from V and 5 bases from J, with 8 bases between. Germline V gene sequence: CDR1 SGDLS, CDR2 YYNGEE. CDR3 sequence: CASSVGVNNEQFF. The DNA of the CDR3 is TGTGCCAGCAGCGTTGGGGTAAACAATGAGCAGTTCTTC.

The V and J genes are TRBV6-5 and TRBJ2-3; D possibly corresponds to TRBD2 (7 bases). Germline V lookup: CDR1 MNHEY, CDR2 SVGAGI. Deletions cut 0 bases from V and 7 bases from J, with 14 bases between. The CDR3 runs to 15 residues. CDR3 protein: CASSYSRGGVNTQYF. DNA for the CDR3: TGTGCCAGCAGTTACTCGAGGGGGGGCGTTAATACGCAGTATTTT.

J is TRBJ2-3 and V is TRBV7-3; tentatively, D is TRBD1 (6 bases). The germline CDR1 and CDR2 sequences are SGHTA and FQGTGA. The germline V and J ends were trimmed by 5 bases and 2 bases, with 11 bases remaining between them. The CDR3 runs 14 residues. The CDR3: CASSTQGNTDTQYF. In nucleotides, the CDR3 is TGTGCCAGCAGCACCCAGGGGAACACAGATACGCAGTATTTT. The variable domain in full, with the rest retrieved from reference TRBV7-3 and TRBJ2-3, is GAGVSQTPSNKVTEKGKYVELRCDPISGHTALYWYRQSLGQGPEFLIYFQGTGAADDSGLPNDRFFAVRPEGSVSTLKIQRTERGDSAVYLCASSTQGNTDTQYFGPGTRLTVL.

The J gene is TRBJ2-1, the V gene TRBV5-1, with unresolved D. Trimming took off 0 bases at V and 4 bases at J, with 11 bases between the two ends. The V gene's germline CDR1 is SGHRS and CDR2 YFSETQ. The CDR3 totals 15 residues. The CDR3, as DNA: TGCGCCAGCAGCTTGGCGGGTACTGTATACAATGAGCAGTTCTTC. It yields the protein CASSLAGTVYNEQFF.

In this sample, this clone turned up a few times. This chain connects TRBV19 to TRBJ1-2; 7 nucleotides match TRBD1. The V segment lost 6 bases and the J segment 5 bases; nucleotides outside the gene matches: 12. This CDR3 is built from 15 residues. Per germline, CDR1 LNHDA and CDR2 SQIVND (reference sequence). The CDR3 DNA is TGTGCCAGTAGACGTACAGGGGAAGGAGGGTATGGCTACACCTTC. Translated: CASRRTGEGGYGYTF.

The genes are TRBV4-3 and TRBJ2-4; maybe TRBD1 (6 bases). Germline-derived CDR1 and CDR2 are LGHNA and YSLEER. The V gene lost 3 bases and the J gene lost 5 bases, with 17 bases spanning the gap. The CDR3 has 16 residues. CDR3 protein: CASSQDHRQAQNIQYF. The DNA of the CDR3 is TGCGCCAGCAGCCAGGACCATCGACAGGCTCAAAACATTCAGTACTTC.

The V and J genes are TRBV6-5 and TRBJ1-5, with 8 bases fitting TRBD1. The CDR3 contains 15 residues. The V gene's germline CDR1 is MNHEY and CDR2 SVGAGI. The J segment lost 10 bases and the V segment lost 4 bases, leaving 12 bases of the junction unmatched. The CDR3 loop is CASSSQTGDGLPQHF. The CDR3 DNA is TGTGCCAGCAGTTCACAGACAGGGGATGGTCTTCCCCAGCATTTT.

This chain uses TRBV19 with TRBJ2-5; a possible D gene is TRBD2 (6 bases). Trimming left V 4 bases short and J 2 bases short, with 17 bases between. CDR1 and CDR2 from the germline V gene are LNHDA and SQIVND (reference sequence). The CDR3 is 16 amino acids. The CDR3 here is CASSTGGVGKQETQYF. The CDR3 DNA reads TGTGCCAGTAGTACCGGGGGTGTGGGGAAACAAGAGACCCAGTACTTC.

This chain joins TRBV7-8 and TRBJ2-4, with D perhaps TRBD1 or TRBD2 (5 bases each). The CDR3 runs to 14 residues. Trimming took off 1 base at V and 2 bases at J, with 6 bases between the two ends. Germline V lookup: CDR1 SGHVS, CDR2 FQNEAQ. The CDR3 loop reads CASSLGGSKNIQYF. As DNA, the CDR3 is TGTGCCAGCAGCTTAGGGGGGTCCAAAAACATTCAGTACTTC. Looking up the rest from reference TRBV7-8 and TRBJ2-4 gives the full variable domain: GAGVSQSPRYKVAKRGQDVALRCDPISGHVSLFWYQQALGQGPEFLTYFQNEAQLDKSGLPSDRFFAERPEGSVSTLKIQRTQQEDSAVYLCASSLGGSKNIQYFGAGTRLSVL.

V and J are TRBV7-2 and TRBJ2-5; 11 positions match TRBD2. Germline V gene sequence: CDR1 SGHTA, CDR2 FQGNSA. V shed 8 bases, J shed 6 bases, and the junction held 8 bases outside the gene matches. The CDR3 extends over 14 amino acids. The CDR3 region has the DNA TGTGCCAGCCAGGGGACTAGCGGAGTCCAGACCCAGTACTTC. Translation gives CASQGTSGVQTQYF.

CDR3 residues: CASSFGQGTNEQFF. The CDR3 region has the DNA TGTGCCAGCAGCTTCGGACAGGGGACGAATGAGCAGTTCTTC. The V call is TRBV9, the J call TRBJ2-1; TRBD1 matches 9 bases. This CDR3 contains 14 residues. Trimming removed 4 bases from V and 7 bases from J; junction bases left unmatched: 6. Germline V gene lookup returns CDR1 SGDLS and CDR2 YYNGEE.

This clone was seen once. V and J are TRBV18 and TRBJ2-4; 10 nucleotides align to TRBD2. Per germline, CDR1 KGHSH and CDR2 LQKENI. This CDR3 is built from 16 residues. V gave up 2 bases and J gave up 1 base; unmatched junction bases: 2. The CDR3 DNA sequence: TGTGCCAGCTCACCAAGCGGGGGGGCCGCCAAAAACATTCAGTACTTC. Protein product: CASSPSGGAAKNIQYF.

In this sample, this clone turned up once. V gene TRBV25-1 combines with J gene TRBJ2-6; 7 nucleotides agree with TRBD1. J gave up 0 bases and V 4 bases, and 6 bases lay outside the gene matches. The CDR3 sequence is 17 residues long. Germline CDR1 and CDR2: MGHDK and SYGVNS. CDR3 amino acids: CASSGKGGNSGANVLTF. Here the CDR3 DNA reads TGTGCCAGCAGTGGTAAAGGGGGCAACTCTGGGGCCAACGTCCTGACTTTC.

V and J are TRBV7-9 and TRBJ2-7; D is possibly TRBD2 (6 bases). The CDR3 is 16 amino acids. The ends were cut back, 4 bases at V and 4 bases at J, with 20 bases in the middle. Germline V gene lookup returns CDR1 SEHNR and CDR2 FQNEAQ (reference sequence). CDR3 sequence (DNA): TGTGCCAGCAGCTATTCACCCGGGACTGGGTTATACGAGCAGTACGTC. Its protein product is CASSYSPGTGLYEQYV.

This clone was observed a few times. The same CDR3 can be traced to other DNA sequences in this sample. This rearrangement joins TRBV4-1 to TRBJ1-1; D may be TRBD1 (5 bases). CDR3 length: 14 residues. Germline CDR1 MGHRA, CDR2 YSYEKL. Between the trimmed V and J ends, which lost 6 bases and 0 bases, there was a span of 11 bases. CDR3 amino acids: CASRGPTMNTEAFF. The CDR3 nucleotides are TGCGCCAGCAGGGGACCGACAATGAACACTGAAGCTTTCTTT.

The gene calls are TRBV5-1 and TRBJ1-2; 9 bases fit TRBD1. Trimming took 0 bases from V and 7 from J; bases not matched to a gene: 7. Per the germline V gene, CDR1 is SGHRS and CDR2 is YFSETQ. The CDR3 has 15 amino acids. CDR3 nucleotide sequence: TGCGCCAGCAGCTTGGACGGGACAGGGCTAGGTGGCTACACCTTC. It codes for CASSLDGTGLGGYTF.

The V and J genes are TRBV30 and TRBJ2-5, with D tentatively TRBD1 (5 bases). CDR1 GTSNPN and CDR2 SVGIG come from the germline V gene (reference sequence). The V end was cut by 2 bases, the J end by 5 bases, with 9 bases between. The CDR3 runs to 12 residues. CDR3 region: CAWSSGMETQYF. The CDR3 coding sequence is TGTGCCTGGAGTTCAGGGATGGAGACCCAGTACTTC.

This chain uses TRBV28 with TRBJ1-2; D uncertain. CDR1 MDHEN and CDR2 SYDVKM come from the germline V gene. V was trimmed by 4 bases and J by 3 bases, leaving 9 bases between them. This CDR3 region has 13 residues. Here the CDR3 DNA reads TGTGCCAGCAGTTACTACCAGGACTATGGCTACACCTTC. Its protein product is CASSYYQDYGYTF.

CDR3 coding DNA: TGTGCCAGCACCAGGACAGGGAACACTGAAGCTTTCTTT. Protein product: CASTRTGNTEAFF. The chain recombines TRBV2 with TRBJ1-1, with 7 bases lining up with TRBD1. After removal of 7 bases from V and 1 base from J, the junction contained 3 bases not matched to a gene. Per the germline V gene, CDR1 is SNHLY and CDR2 is FYNNEI. This CDR3 region has 13 residues.

This clone has just one count. This chain joins TRBV6-5 and TRBJ1-4; the match to TRBD1 covers 7 bases. The CDR3 is made up of 15 amino acids. V was clipped by 7 bases and J by 3 bases; unmatched bases: 8. In germline, CDR1 is MNHEY, CDR2 SVGAGI. In DNA, the CDR3 is TGTGCCAGCATCAGGGGGATCACGTCTAATGAAAAACTGTTTTTT. Its protein product is CASIRGITSNEKLFF.

This clone came up a few times. The V gene is TRBV7-3, the J gene TRBJ2-2, with TRBD1 identical over 10 bases. V lost 5 bases and J lost 4; bases outside the gene matches: 4. Germline V gene lookup returns CDR1 SGHTA and CDR2 FQGTGA. CDR3 length: 15 residues. CDR3 sequence (DNA): TGTGCCAGCAGCCCCGACAGGGGGCCCACCGGGGAGCTGTTTTTT. Translation: CASSPDRGPTGELFF.

The chain joins TRBV2 to TRBJ1-6; 11 bases align to TRBD1. The germline V gene encodes CDR1 SNHLY and CDR2 FYNNEI. V lost 4 bases and J lost 4; bases outside the gene matches: 6. This CDR3 is built from 17 residues. DNA for the CDR3: TGTGCCAGCAGTGGGACAGGGGGCGCGTTTTATAATTCACCCCTCCACTTT. This codes for CASSGTGGAFYNSPLHF.

V and J are TRBV6-5 and TRBJ1-5, with no clear D. The germline gives CDR1 MNHEY, CDR2 SVGAGI. Trimming removed 6 bases from V and 2 bases from J, with 14 bases in between. CDR3 length: 15 amino acids. The CDR3 spells CASRIQTMGNQPQHF. CDR3 nucleotides: TGTGCCAGCAGGATACAGACCATGGGCAATCAGCCCCAGCATTTT.

V and J are TRBV11-3 and TRBJ2-1, with a possible D match to TRBD2 (5 bases). Trimming removed 5 bases at V and 4 bases at J, with 12 bases between. CDR3 length: 14 amino acids. The germline V gene encodes CDR1 SGHNT and CDR2 YENEEA. CDR3 region: CASSPEGVYNEQFF. CDR3 bases: TGTGCCAGCAGCCCAGAGGGAGTTTACAATGAGCAGTTCTTC.

V usage is TRBV27 and J usage is TRBJ2-3; D is ambiguous. Trimming removed 4 bases at V and 1 base at J, with 15 bases between. This CDR3 has 16 amino acids. CDR1 MNHEY and CDR2 SMNVEV come from the germline V gene (reference sequence). The CDR3 coding sequence is TGTGCCAGCAGTTCAACCTTCGGGTCTCGCACAGATACGCAGTATTTT. This encodes CASSSTFGSRTDTQYF.

The chain couples TRBV6-5 to TRBJ1-1; D is perhaps TRBD1 (5 bases). With 6 bases removed from V and 1 base from J, the gap between germline ends came to 15 bases. This CDR3 comprises 15 residues. CDR1 and CDR2 (germline): MNHEY, SVGAGI. Here the CDR3 DNA reads TGTGCCAGCAGGCCCTCAGGGAAGGGGAACACTGAAGCTTTCTTT. It encodes CASRPSGKGNTEAFF.

The chain couples TRBV5-5 to TRBJ2-1; D gene ambiguous. Germline assignment: CDR1 SGHKS and CDR2 YYEKEE (reference sequence). V lost 0 bases and J 6 bases, leaving 7 bases between the germline ends. The CDR3 extends over 13 amino acids. The CDR3, as DNA: TGTGCCAGCAGCTTGGATCCCTCCAATGAGCAGTTCTTC. Its protein is CASSLDPSNEQFF. The whole variable domain, remainder taken from reference TRBV5-5 and TRBJ2-1, is DAGVTQSPTHLIKTRGQQVTLRCSPISGHKSVSWYQQVLGQGPQFIFQYYEKEERGRGNFPDRFSARQFPNYSSELNVNALLLGDSALYLCASSLDPSNEQFFGPGTRLTVL.

Only a few counts were recorded for this clone. The chain is built from TRBV9 and TRBJ1-2; D remains unclear. This CDR3 has 13 amino acids. Trimming stripped 2 bases from V and 5 bases from J, with 10 bases between. CDR1 is SGDLS, CDR2 YYNGEE, per germline. CDR3 sequence (DNA): TGTGCCAGCAGCGTGTCGGTAGGATATGGCTACACCTTC. This translates into CASSVSVGYGYTF.

CDR3 DNA: TGTGCCAGCAGTTACAACGGTTTATTAGACACCTTC. Translation gives CASSYNGLLDTF. The rearrangement links TRBV6-5 to TRBJ1-2; D unresolved. Germline CDR1 reads MNHEY; CDR2 reads SVGAGI. With 2 bases removed from V and 12 bases from J, the gap between germline ends came to 13 bases. This CDR3 is built from 12 residues.